These 28 T cell receptor beta chains were all obtained from the same sample, sequenced in a study of Graves' ophthalmopathy and Graves' hyperthyroidism. The study amplified TCR beta CDR3 regions using RNA transcripts. The first-round RT-PCR employed HTBI primers together with the Qiagen OneStep RT-PCR kit. A multiplex PCR was then performed as the second round. A single record per CDR3 protein comes from TCRdb applying MiXCR to the multiplex PCR reads. Here the sample spans about 740,000 distinct CDR3 sequences, around 40% being singletons. Sequences were obtained from peripheral blood. The receptors shown here come from an adult man with Graves' ophthalmopathy.

This clonotype was seen at least ten times. The chain links TRBV15 to TRBJ1-2; TRBD1 matches at 7 bases. V lost 8 bases to trimming and J lost 4 bases; unmatched junction nucleotides: 16. The CDR3 runs to 16 residues. Germline assignment: CDR1 LNHNV and CDR2 YYDKDF (reference sequence). Here the CDR3 reads CATRPAGGTVGYGYTF. CDR3 bases: TGTGCCACCCGCCCGGCAGGGGGAACCGTTGGCTATGGCTACACCTTC.

The J gene is TRBJ1-2, the V gene TRBV11-2; D ambiguous. The germline V gene has CDR1 SGHAT and CDR2 FQNNGV. The CDR3 consists of 15 residues. Trimming cost V 1 base and J 4 bases, with 13 bases left between them. The CDR3 is CASSLVGISLYGYTF. CDR3 nucleotide sequence: TGTGCCAGCAGCTTAGTTGGGATAAGTCTCTATGGCTACACCTTC.

In this sample, this clonotype turned up once. This chain connects TRBV19 to TRBJ1-5; 8 positions agree with TRBD1. From germline, CDR1 is LNHDA and CDR2 SQIVND (reference sequence). This CDR3 has 14 amino acids. V was pared by 9 bases and J by 5 bases, with 9 bases of the junction left unmatched. The CDR3 region has the DNA TGTGCCAGCTCCCGGACAGGGAGTCATCAGCCCCAGCATTTT. Translated, it gives CASSRTGSHQPQHF.

J is TRBJ2-2 and V is TRBV25-1; the match to TRBD1 covers 9 bases. The CDR3 extends over 14 amino acids. V shed 9 bases and J 6 bases; nucleotides not matched to a gene: 8. Germline assignment: CDR1 MGHDK and CDR2 SYGVNS. CDR3 coding DNA: TGTGCCAGACCCGGACAGGGGACACCCGGGGAGCTGTTTTTT. The encoded protein is CARPGQGTPGELFF.

This clonotype was counted only a few times. V and J are TRBV9 and TRBJ1-1; a possible D gene is TRBD1 (5 bases). This CDR3 is built from 14 residues. Germline V lookup: CDR1 SGDLS, CDR2 YYNGEE. Trimming shortened V by 4 bases and J by 1 base, and 11 bases separated the two germline ends. CDR3: CASSQAGQNTEAFF. The CDR3 DNA is TGTGCCAGCAGCCAAGCCGGACAGAACACTGAAGCTTTCTTT.

V and J are TRBV2 and TRBJ2-5; D possibly corresponds to TRBD2 (5 bases). V was shortened by 4 bases and J by 7 bases, with 16 bases between the two germline ends. Germline V gene data show CDR1 as SNHLY and CDR2 as FYNNEI. The CDR3 runs 14 residues. The CDR3 loop reads CASSVPGTRGTQYF. The CDR3 DNA reads as TGTGCCAGCAGTGTCCCGGGCACTCGGGGGACCCAGTACTTC.

The chain couples TRBV29-1 to TRBJ2-7; D possibly matches TRBD1 or TRBD2 (5 bases each). V was cut by 6 bases and J by 4 bases, with 10 bases left in between. The CDR3 length is 11 residues. CDR1 and CDR2 (germline): SQVTM, ANQGSEA. This CDR3 is CSVGTAYEQYF. CDR3 in DNA: TGCAGCGTCGGGACGGCGTACGAGCAGTACTTC.

The chain has TRBV6-1 and TRBJ1-1; no definite D call. Germline V gene lookup returns CDR1 MNHNS and CDR2 SASEGT. Trimming took off 6 bases at V and 9 bases at J, with 11 bases between the two ends. The CDR3 runs to 11 residues. Here the CDR3 DNA reads TGTGCCAGCAGCTCCTACCTGAAAGCTTTCTTT. This codes for CASSSYLKAFF.

This clonotype was picked up a small number of times. The chain couples TRBV5-1 to TRBJ1-4; 8 bases fit TRBD1. This CDR3 spans 16 amino acids. V gave up 4 bases and J gave up 8 bases; unmatched junction bases: 13. The germline CDR1 and CDR2 sequences are SGHRS and YFSETQ. For the CDR3, the DNA is TGCGCCAGCAGCCGTAGAGACAGGGGATCAAAAGAAAAACTGTTTTTT. This encodes CASSRRDRGSKEKLFF.

In the case of this clonotype: One base away lies a much larger clone, so this may be a sequencing read error. The chain has TRBV7-7 and TRBJ2-7; weak D call: TRBD2 (5 bases). The CDR3 has 14 amino acids. The V gene's germline CDR1 is SSHAT and CDR2 FNYEAQ (reference sequence). The CDR3 is CASSLSHGVGERYF. DNA for the CDR3: TGTGCCAGCAGCTTAAGCCACGGGGTCGGCGAGCGGTACTTC.

The gene calls are TRBV10-3 and TRBJ2-7; tentatively, D is TRBD2 (6 bases). The germline gives CDR1 ENHRY, CDR2 SYGVKD. CDR3 size: 14 residues. Trimming stripped 10 bases from V and 4 bases from J, with 20 bases between. The CDR3 DNA reads as TGTGCCAGCAGCCGAGGTGAGCGGGCGTACGAGCAGTACTTC. Its translation is CASSRGERAYEQYF.

The genes are TRBV10-3 and TRBJ2-5; 7 bases fit TRBD1. Germline V CDR1 and CDR2: ENHRY, SYGVKD. The CDR3 extends over 15 amino acids. The V gene end was trimmed by 10 bases and the J gene end by 5 bases; junction bases not matched to a gene: 16. As DNA, the CDR3 is TGTGCCAGCTCATCTGGAGAGACAGGGTCCGAGACCCAGTACTTC. It yields the protein CASSSGETGSETQYF.

As for this clonotype: A much larger clone lies a single base off, so this may be a read error. The V gene is TRBV7-2, the J gene TRBJ1-6; 8 nucleotides agree with TRBD1. The CDR3 consists of 14 residues. Germline V gene lookup returns CDR1 SGHTA and CDR2 FQGNSA. J was trimmed by 7 bases and V by 8 bases; bases with no gene match: 7. The CDR3 spells CASGHGTGNSPLHF. CDR3 nucleotides: TGTGCCAGCGGCCACGGGACAGGCAATTCACCCCTCCACTTT.

The gene calls are TRBV29-1 and TRBJ2-3, with 12 bases aligning to TRBD2. Germline CDR1 and CDR2: SQVTM and ANQGSEA. The CDR3 contains 14 residues. With V trimmed by 3 bases and J by 8 bases, 6 bases remained unmatched. The CDR3 is CSVDGTSGGFTQYF. The CDR3 DNA reads TGCAGCGTTGATGGCACTAGCGGGGGGTTTACGCAGTATTTT.

This clonotype was found many times. In nucleotides, the CDR3 is TGTGCCAGTAGTATTCTGGGATCACCCCTCCACTTT. Residues: CASSILGSPLHF. The chain is built from TRBV19 and TRBJ1-6; D is undetermined. Germline values: CDR1 LNHDA, CDR2 SQIVND (reference sequence). The V end lost 3 bases, the J end lost 10 bases, and 7 bases lay between the germline ends. There are 12 residues in the CDR3.

The chain combines TRBV25-1 with TRBJ1-1; D remains unclear. The length of the CDR3 is 14 residues. Germline V gene lookup returns CDR1 MGHDK and CDR2 SYGVNS. Trimming pared 3 bases from V and 6 bases from J, leaving 14 bases between. The CDR3 is CASSDLEGRAEAFF. DNA for the CDR3: TGTGCCAGCAGTGATTTGGAGGGTAGGGCTGAAGCTTTCTTT. Variable domain in full (rest from reference TRBV25-1 and TRBJ1-1): EADIYQTPRYLVIGTGKKITLECSQTMGHDKMYWYQQDPGMELHLIHYSYGVNSTEKGDLSSESTVSRIRTEHFPLTLESARPSHTSQYLCASSDLEGRAEAFFGQGTRLTVV.

This clonotype was counted a few times. V and J are TRBV7-9 and TRBJ1-2; D not resolved. CDR3 length equals 11 residues. Trimming removed 3 bases from V and 6 bases from J, with 5 bases in between. CDR1 is SEHNR and CDR2 is FQNEAQ in the germline V gene (reference sequence). CDR3 region: CASSLIDGYTF. CDR3 in DNA: TGTGCCAGCAGCTTGATAGATGGCTACACCTTC.

The rearrangement links TRBV7-9 to TRBJ2-7, with 7 bases that match TRBD1. Germline-derived CDR1 and CDR2 are SEHNR and FQNEAQ (reference sequence). V dropped 6 bases and J dropped 3; count of bases not matched to a gene: 11. The length of the CDR3 is 15 residues. CDR3 in DNA: TGTGCCAGCAGTACCCGGGAAGGGGGCTTCTACGAGCAGTACTTC. Protein: CASSTREGGFYEQYF.

The rearrangement links TRBV29-1 to TRBJ1-2, with TRBD1 as a possible D gene (6 bases). V dropped 8 bases and J dropped 0 bases, with 13 bases sitting between them. The CDR3 totals 13 residues. Germline CDR1 reads SQVTM; CDR2 reads ANQGSEA. The CDR3 nucleotides are TGCAGCCGACACAGGGCAGCTAACTATGGCTACACCTTC. Protein sequence: CSRHRAANYGYTF.

The chain links TRBV20-1 to TRBJ2-2; D uncertain. The V gene's germline CDR1 is DFQATT and CDR2 SNEGSKA (reference sequence). The CDR3 is made up of 15 amino acids. Trimming left V 3 bases short and J 7 bases short, with 18 bases between. This CDR3 is CSASLPDLGVGELFF. CDR3 bases: TGCAGTGCTAGCTTGCCCGATCTTGGGGTCGGGGAGCTGTTTTTT.

This clonotype appeared a few times. This chain uses TRBV11-2 with TRBJ2-2; the D gene is possibly TRBD2 (6 bases). Germline values: CDR1 SGHAT, CDR2 FQNNGV. V lost 1 base to trimming and J lost 13 bases, with 16 bases between them. The CDR3 consists of 14 residues. CDR3 nucleotide sequence: TGTGCCAGCAGCTTAGTTTTAGCGGACCCTTTGCTGTTTTTT. Translated, it gives CASSLVLADPLLFF.

The chain has TRBV29-1 and TRBJ2-7, with 14 positions matching TRBD2. Germline CDR1 SQVTM, CDR2 ANQGSEA. Losses at the gene ends were 6 bases for V and 4 bases for J; bases not matched to a gene: 11. The CDR3 totals 16 residues. The CDR3 is CSVARPTSGRAYEQYF. CDR3 bases: TGCAGCGTCGCACGACCGACTAGCGGGAGGGCTTACGAGCAGTACTTC.

This chain connects TRBV7-6 to TRBJ2-3; D remains unclear. CDR1 SGHVS and CDR2 FNYEAQ come from the germline V gene. The CDR3 extends over 13 amino acids. Between the trimmed V and J ends, which lost 1 base and 6 bases, there was a span of 8 bases. CDR3 in amino acids: CASSLGVADTQYF. CDR3 in DNA: TGTGCCAGCAGCTTAGGGGTAGCCGATACGCAGTATTTT.

As concerns this clonotype: A much larger clone sits a single nucleotide away, making a read error possible. The rearrangement joins TRBV19 to TRBJ1-5; D possibly corresponds to TRBD1 (6 bases). CDR1 and CDR2 (germline): LNHDA, SQIVND (reference sequence). There are 14 residues in the CDR3. The CDR3: CASSNRVRNQPRHF. The CDR3 DNA is TGTGCCAGTAGCAACAGGGTTCGCAATCAGCCCCGGCATTTT.

There are many counts of this clonotype. The J gene is TRBJ2-7, the V gene TRBV24-1, with D possibly TRBD2 on 6 matching bases. From germline, CDR1 is KGHDR and CDR2 SFDVKD. Trimming took 4 bases from V and 2 from J, leaving 8 bases between them. There are 13 residues in the CDR3. CDR3 loop: CATSEEGTYEQYF. For the CDR3, the DNA is TGTGCCACCAGTGAGGAGGGTACCTACGAGCAGTACTTC.

There are a few counts of this clonotype. The V gene is TRBV20-1, the J gene TRBJ2-7; the D gene is possibly TRBD1 (6 bases). Germline V lookup: CDR1 DFQATT, CDR2 SNEGSKA (reference sequence). This CDR3 region has 12 residues. With 3 bases removed from V and 3 bases from J, the gap between germline ends came to 9 bases. This CDR3 reads CSARTGYYEQYF. CDR3 bases: TGCAGTGCTAGGACAGGATACTACGAGCAGTACTTC.

In its sample, this clonotype was seen many times. This chain connects TRBV10-3 to TRBJ1-1; no clear D. V lost 4 bases, J lost 3 bases, and 9 bases lay in between. Germline CDR1 ENHRY, CDR2 SYGVKD. The CDR3 loop spans 13 amino acids. CDR3 residues: CAISGRPDTEAFF. The CDR3, as DNA: TGTGCCATCAGTGGGCGGCCGGACACTGAAGCTTTCTTT.

This clonotype came up many times. The gene calls are TRBV19 and TRBJ1-2; a possible D gene is TRBD1 (5 bases). CDR1 and CDR2 (germline): LNHDA, SQIVND (reference sequence). Trimming pared 4 bases from V and 3 bases from J, leaving 6 bases between. CDR3 length: 12 amino acids. CDR3 sequence reads: CASSKGDYGYTF. The CDR3 DNA follows: TGTGCCAGTAGTAAAGGGGACTATGGCTACACCTTC.